The next 14 T cell receptor beta chains were all read from a single sample in a study of blood T cell repertoires in COVID-19. TCRdb keeps only in-frame clones here, not all; method: immunoSEQ multiplex PCR. Here the sample spans around 170,000 clones, 70% to 90% being singletons. The sample consisted of peripheral blood. These receptors all come from a man aged 55-75 years with acute or convalescent COVID-19.

V is TRBV3-1 (or the pseudogene TRBV3-2) and J is TRBJ1-4; 7 positions match TRBD1. CDR3 length equals 16 residues. J gave up 2 bases and V 1 base, and 4 bases lay outside the gene matches. From germline, CDR1 is LGHDT and CDR2 YNNKEL (reference sequence). CDR3 in DNA: TGTGCCAGCAGCCAAGGACAGGGATGGACTAATGAAAAACTGTTTTTT. Protein sequence: CASSQGQGWTNEKLFF.

The chain carries TRBV18 and TRBJ1-5; tentatively, D is TRBD1 (5 bases). CDR3 length equals 14 residues. Trimming stripped 1 base from V and 7 bases from J, with 11 bases between. Germline V gene lookup returns CDR1 KGHSH and CDR2 LQKENI. This CDR3 is CASSPQGKGQPQHF. The CDR3 coding sequence is TGTGCCAGCTCACCACAGGGGAAGGGGCAGCCCCAGCATTTT.

The chain employs TRBV7-9 and TRBJ2-1; a weak D match, TRBD1 (6 bases). V shed 5 bases and J shed 5 bases, with 22 bases lying between them. Per germline, CDR1 SEHNR and CDR2 FQNEAQ (reference sequence). This CDR3 contains 17 residues. The CDR3 nucleotides read TGTGCCAGCAGCCCTCATGGGGCAGGGGTCCCCGACAATGAGCAGTTCTTC. Translating gives CASSPHGAGVPDNEQFF.

The chain couples TRBV2 to TRBJ1-2; TRBD1 matches at 7 bases. This CDR3 is built from 14 residues. J gave up 8 bases and V 6 bases, and 12 bases lay outside the gene matches. CDR1 is SNHLY and CDR2 is FYNNEI in the germline V gene. The CDR3, as DNA: TGTGCCAGCAGCCCAGGGGGATCAACTAGGGGCTACACCTTC. This gives the protein CASSPGGSTRGYTF.

CDR3 residues: CASSFSSGVDSNEKLFF. CDR3 in DNA: TGTGCCAGCAGCTTTTCCTCAGGGGTTGATTCTAATGAAAAACTGTTTTTT. The genes are TRBV5-4 and TRBJ1-4, with D possibly being TRBD1 (6 bases). This CDR3 comprises 17 residues. Germline V gene lookup returns CDR1 SGHNT and CDR2 YYREEE (reference sequence). The V end was cut by 2 bases, the J end by 3 bases, with 17 bases between. Full variable domain (rest looked up from reference TRBV5-4 and TRBJ1-4): ETGVTQSPTHLIKTRGQQVTLRCSSQSGHNTVSWYQQALGQGPQFIFQYYREEENGRGNFPPRFSGLQFPNYSSELNVNALELDDSALYLCASSFSSGVDSNEKLFFGSGTQLSVL.

The chain joins TRBV19 to TRBJ1-2; D uncertain. The CDR3 has 13 amino acids. Trimming shortened V by 4 bases and J by 7 bases, and 13 bases separated the two germline ends. The germline gives CDR1 LNHDA, CDR2 SQIVND (reference sequence). The CDR3 nucleotides are TGTGCCAGTAGTACTTATAGACACGGTGGCTACACCTTC. It codes for CASSTYRHGGYTF.

This clone was observed a handful of times. The chain is built from TRBV6-1 and TRBJ1-5; unclear D gene. Trimming stripped 1 base from V and 0 bases from J, with 10 bases between. The CDR3 loop spans 16 amino acids. CDR1 MNHNS and CDR2 SASEGT come from the germline V gene. CDR3 nucleotides: TGTGCCAGCAGTGAAGGGGGAGTTTATAGCAATCAGCCCCAGCATTTT. Translated, it gives CASSEGGVYSNQPQHF.

The CDR3 DNA reads TGTGCCAGCAGCTATCCGGGACAGGGAGGCATTCAGTACTTC. As protein: CASSYPGQGGIQYF. The chain recombines TRBV11-2 with TRBJ2-4; 9 positions match TRBD1. This CDR3 has 14 amino acids. Germline CDR1 reads SGHAT; CDR2 reads FQNNGV. V lost 4 bases, J lost 9 bases, and 7 bases stayed unmatched.

This clone was recorded only once. CDR3 bases: TGTGCCATCAGAGGAGCAGGGACATCACCGGTGGATACTAACTATGGCTACACCTTC. Translation: CAIRGAGTSPVDTNYGYTF. The chain carries TRBV10-3 and TRBJ1-2, with D tentatively TRBD1 (6 bases). This CDR3 contains 19 residues. Trimming removed 6 bases from V and 0 bases from J, with 26 bases in between. Germline V lookup: CDR1 ENHRY, CDR2 SYGVKD.

The chain links TRBV7-2 to TRBJ2-1; D perhaps matches TRBD1 (5 bases). Trimming cost V 1 base and J 9 bases, with 13 bases left between them. This CDR3 spans 14 amino acids. Germline V lookup: CDR1 SGHTA, CDR2 FQGNSA. The CDR3 loop reads CASSLEGRATEQFF. DNA for the CDR3: TGTGCCAGCAGCTTAGAGGGCAGGGCGACTGAGCAGTTCTTC.

The chain uses TRBV19 and TRBJ1-1, with D unclear. The germline V and J ends were trimmed by 3 bases and 2 bases, with 10 bases remaining between them. The CDR3 consists of 14 residues. CDR1 LNHDA and CDR2 SQIVND come from the germline V gene (reference sequence). The CDR3 loop is CASSMSVINTEAFF. The CDR3 bases are TGTGCCAGTAGTATGAGTGTGATTAACACTGAAGCTTTCTTT.

The rearrangement uses TRBV18 and TRBJ2-3; maybe TRBD2 (6 bases). The V end lost 1 base, the J end lost 0 bases, and 20 bases lay between the germline ends. Germline V gives CDR1 KGHSH, CDR2 LQKENI. CDR3 size: 19 residues. CDR3 DNA: TGTGCCAGCTCACCACAAGTCCGTCTGGCCGGGAGAAGCACAGATACGCAGTATTTT. This sequence encodes CASSPQVRLAGRSTDTQYF.

The V and J genes are TRBV9 and TRBJ2-1; a weak D match, TRBD2 (5 bases). CDR1 is SGDLS and CDR2 is YYNGEE in the germline V gene. Trimming pared 2 bases from V and 9 bases from J, leaving 18 bases between. The CDR3 covers 15 residues. The chain's CDR3 is CASSVGGSLRGEQFF. For the CDR3, the DNA is TGTGCCAGCAGCGTTGGAGGATCGTTGCGCGGTGAGCAGTTCTTC.

This chain joins TRBV24-1 and TRBJ2-7, with TRBD1 as a possible D gene (6 bases). This CDR3 has 13 amino acids. Germline CDR1 is KGHDR and CDR2 is SFDVKD. V dropped 3 bases and J dropped 3 bases, with 8 bases sitting between them. This CDR3 is CATSDGGRYEQYF. The CDR3 region has the DNA TGTGCCACCAGTGATGGGGGCCGCTACGAGCAGTACTTC.